Included here is one T cell receptor beta chain sequence, with context. This receptor's antigen is unknown. No per-base quality is available; no much larger clone lies one base away. This sample is drawn from a study of blood T cells in healthy people across ages (dated by TCRdb to the mid-2010s). Background for the entire study: In model experiments, roughly one uniquely barcoded TCR beta cDNA molecule per two T cells was captured by template switching. Four age groups were formed from the donors: young (average approximately 17 years), middle-aged (approximately 42), aged (roughly 59) and long-lived (roughly 88). The study analyzed two additional independent replicas of 1 million unique cDNA reads from the same blood draw for two donors, one aged 18 to 29 and one aged 80 or older. To avoid experimental bias, donors of different ages were distributed randomly across sequencing lanes. To track age-related changes in TCR beta repertoire diversity, the study relied on deep sequencing normalized with unique cDNA molecular identifiers.

The method was 5' RACE. The sample was run on an Illumina HiSeq 2500. A second PCR of roughly 6 to 12 cycles was performed with a sample-barcoded 5' primer and a J-beta primer mix. A unique molecular identifier was introduced onto each TCR beta cDNA molecule by a template-switch 5' adaptor carrying 12 random nucleotides. Each sample yielded at least 2.5 million CDR3-containing paired-end reads. First-strand cDNA was synthesized from all RNA with the Mint cDNA synthesis kit, primed by a TRBC-specific oligonucleotide. Following uracil-DNA glycosylase treatment, a first 18-cycle PCR with universal primers M1SS and BC2_uni_R was performed on all cDNA. The published analysis was carried out like this. For normalization, 1 million high-quality reads were randomly selected from each sample, with every read carrying a distinct molecular identifier. Reads with shared molecular identifiers were discarded instead of being binned into consensus sequences. MiTCR, run with a Q25 quality threshold and the strictest error-elimination algorithm, handled CDR3 identification, clonotype clustering and error correction. A nonparametric unseen species model with Euler transformation was used to estimate lower-bound total TCR beta diversity. TCRdb passed the public sequencing reads through fastp at Q25 and MiXCR, retaining productive beta sequences. Rows are combined by CDR3 protein, so each entry shows the most common genes and DNA. These V and J calls originate from TCRdb's pipeline instead of the authors' own analysis. Counted in this sample were over 1,300,000 distinct CDR3 sequences; around 59% of them appeared once. The biggest ten clones account for 6.5% to 8.5% of the sample.

General conclusions and limits of the study: As age increased, observed TCR beta diversity per million T cells dropped in a roughly linear way, and a significant reduction was already evident by age 40. Total diversity estimates from one million sequenced T cells were considered lower bounds and underestimates. Observed TCR beta diversity correlated strongly with the percentage of naive T cells measured by flow cytometry. Bulk unsorted PBMC profiling prevented conclusive comparison of naive and antigen-experienced compartments. The CMV infection status of donors was not known, potentially confounding age-related changes in expanded clonotypes. The long-lived group showed more naive CD4+ T cells, fewer expanded clones and increased TCR diversity than the aged group, suggesting age selection.

Donors were roughly 40 systemically healthy Caucasian individuals from Russia aged roughly 6 to 90 years. Ten milliliters of peripheral blood were drawn from each donor into EDTA-treated Vacutainer tubes. PBMCs were isolated by Ficoll-Paque density-gradient centrifugation, with at least 7 million obtained per sample. Trizol reagent was used to extract total RNA from PBMCs, with at least 6 micrograms per sample. For every donor, an aliquot of PBMCs went through flow cytometry to measure the percentages of naive CD45RAhigh/CD27high T cells. Trimming removed 8 bases from V and 2 bases from J, leaving 5 bases between the germline ends. The CDR3 runs 11 residues from the cysteine to the phenylalanine. Only the CDR3 portion is preserved as DNA: 33 bases, with reading frame beginning at the first base. CDR1 and CDR2 (ENHRY, SYGVKD) derive from the germline V gene.

Specimen: blood. Here the chain combines TRBV10-3 and TRBJ2-3, with an unclear D gene assignment. The receptor was isolated from a man younger than 35 in good health. The nucleotides are TGTGCCATCCACCACACAGATACGCAGTATTTT. Its product reads: CAIHHTDTQYF.